This T cell receptor beta chain emerged from a study of OX40 agonist ivuxolimab in advanced cancers. Study in general: Patients received ivuxolimab, an agonistic anti-OX40 (CD134) antibody.

Study observations and caveats: CD4+ and CD8+ blood T cells expanded clonally by week 6 at 0.1 to 3.0 mg/kg. Relative to CD4+ cells, CD8+ T cells on average had more expanded clones.

TCRdb's table, derived via immunoSEQ multiplex PCR, lists solely in-frame clones and lacks some. Seen here are 8,500 to 13,000 clones, about three quarters observed once, and the top ten hold 15% to 20%. Notes on this clone: Antigen specificity is unknown.

Germline loops: CDR1 MNHEY, CDR2 SMNVEV (reference sequence). The V end was cut by 6 bases, the J end by 5 bases, with 14 bases between. The CDR3 covers 15 residues. The chain has TRBV27 and TRBJ1-6, with unresolved D. This clonotype originated in an adult with an advanced solid tumor such as melanoma, head and neck, liver or kidney cancer. The sample was CD4+ or CD8+ T cells sorted from blood, taken in a trial of the OX40 agonist ivuxolimab. The chain's CDR3 is CASRRARADNSPLHF. The CDR3 DNA sequence: TGTGCCAGCAGACGCGCTCGGGCCGATAATTCACCCCTCCACTTT.